A single sample is the source of the 23 T cell receptor beta chains below, sequenced in a study of T cell responses to AZD1222 COVID-19 vaccine. Sequencing was performed with immunoSEQ multiplex PCR; in TCRdb, only in-frame clones are kept and a portion is missing. Of 150,000 to 200,000 clones in the sample, about 86% were seen once. Here the sequenced sample was peripheral blood, taken 28 days after the second AZD1222 dose. The receptor set was obtained from an adult who received the AZD1222 COVID-19 vaccine.

The V gene is TRBV19, the J gene TRBJ2-7; 7 positions agree with TRBD1. Germline CDR1 and CDR2: LNHDA and SQIVND (reference sequence). The CDR3 extends over 14 amino acids. The trim removed 4 bases at V and 12 bases at J, leaving 15 bases unmatched. CDR3 in amino acids: CASSTGTVGWKLYF. CDR3 nucleotides: TGTGCCAGTAGTACAGGGACAGTTGGTTGGAAGCTGTACTTC.

This chain joins TRBV30 and TRBJ1-3; D is ambiguous. The germline V and J ends were trimmed by 5 bases and 0 bases, with 8 bases remaining between them. Germline assignment: CDR1 GTSNPN and CDR2 SVGIG (reference sequence). CDR3 length: 13 residues. This CDR3 is CAWEVSSGNTIYF. The CDR3 DNA reads as TGTGCCTGGGAGGTTAGCTCTGGAAACACCATATATTTT. The variable domain in full, completed from reference TRBV30 and TRBJ1-3, reads SQTIHQWPATLVQPVGSPLSLECTVEGTSNPNLYWYRQAAGRGLQLLFYSVGIGQISSEVPQNLSASRPQDRQFILSSKKLLLSDSGFYLCAWEVSSGNTIYFGEGSWLTVV.

CDR3 in amino acids: CASSDQTGADSYEQYF. The CDR3 DNA follows: TGTGCCAGCAGTGATCAGACAGGGGCCGACTCCTACGAGCAGTACTTC. The genes are TRBV6-1 and TRBJ2-7, with TRBD1 matching over 8 bases. Trimming took 3 bases from V and 0 from J; bases not matched to a gene: 7. CDR1 is MNHNS, CDR2 SASEGT, per germline. The CDR3 extends over 16 amino acids.

In this sample, this clone turned up many times. The chain recombines TRBV30 with TRBJ1-6, with D possibly being TRBD1 (6 bases). CDR1 and CDR2 from the germline V gene are GTSNPN and SVGIG (reference sequence). Trimming left V 4 bases short and J 6 bases short, with 16 bases between. The CDR3 totals 15 residues. The CDR3 DNA sequence: TGTGCCTGGACCCCTGGGGGGGCTGGTAATTCACCCCTCCACTTT. It encodes CAWTPGGAGNSPLHF.

The chain is built from TRBV29-1 and TRBJ2-7; 8 positions match TRBD1. This CDR3 is 15 amino acids long. Germline V gene lookup returns CDR1 SQVTM and CDR2 ANQGSEA. V was clipped by 6 bases and J by 0 bases; unmatched bases: 10. CDR3 sequence (DNA): TGCAGCGTAGGGACAGGTTGGCTATCCTCCTACGAGCAGTACTTC. As protein: CSVGTGWLSSYEQYF.

This chain connects TRBV4-1 to TRBJ1-3, with 7 positions matching TRBD1. Trimming removed 4 bases from V and 2 bases from J; junction bases left unmatched: 2. The CDR3 length is 14 residues. Germline CDR1 reads MGHRA; CDR2 reads YSYEKL. CDR3 protein: CASSPGTAGNTIYF. CDR3 nucleotide sequence: TGCGCCAGCAGCCCAGGGACAGCTGGAAACACCATATATTTT.

The chain links TRBV28 to TRBJ2-7, with D possibly being TRBD1 or TRBD2 (5 bases each). There are 14 residues in the CDR3. CDR1 and CDR2 (germline): MDHEN, SYDVKM. The V end lost 4 bases, the J end lost 7 bases, and 17 bases lay between the germline ends. CDR3 in amino acids: CASSWGFVEREQYF. The CDR3 region has the DNA TGTGCCAGCAGTTGGGGCTTCGTAGAGCGGGAGCAGTACTTC.

The J gene is TRBJ2-5, the V gene TRBV12-3 or TRBV12-4; D perhaps matches TRBD2 (6 bases). This CDR3 has 12 amino acids. The V and J ends lost 2 bases and 5 bases respectively, with 6 bases between them. The chain's CDR3 is CASSLRGETQYF. The CDR3 DNA reads TGTGCCAGCAGTTTACGGGGGGAGACCCAGTACTTC.

This sequence joins TRBV6-2 or TRBV6-3 and TRBJ2-1, with TRBD2 matching 12 bases. J was trimmed by 5 bases and V by 6 bases; bases with no gene match: 2. Germline loops: CDR1 MNHEY, CDR2 SVGEGT. The CDR3 is 14 amino acids. CDR3 sequence reads: CASSLAGGDNEQFF. The CDR3 DNA sequence: TGTGCCAGCAGCCTAGCGGGGGGGGACAATGAGCAGTTCTTC.

The chain has TRBV7-9 and TRBJ2-7; TRBD1 or TRBD2 may be the D gene (5 bases each). V lost 3 bases, J lost 7 bases, and 19 bases lay in between. The CDR3 has 15 amino acids. Germline CDR1 is SEHNR and CDR2 is FQNEAQ (reference sequence). This CDR3 is CASSLAGTSDGEQYF. The CDR3 DNA reads as TGTGCCAGCAGCTTGGCCGGGACCTCCGATGGGGAGCAGTACTTC.

The rearrangement links TRBV29-1 to TRBJ2-1; D unresolved. The CDR3 runs to 12 residues. V shed 5 bases and J shed 3 bases, with 8 bases lying between them. Germline V gene sequence: CDR1 SQVTM, CDR2 ANQGSEA. CDR3 amino acids: CSVLPGYNEQFF. The CDR3 DNA follows: TGCAGCGTTTTGCCGGGCTACAATGAGCAGTTCTTC.

V gene TRBV5-5 combines with J gene TRBJ2-3; D is unresolved. The V end lost 0 bases, the J end lost 2 bases, and 10 bases lay between the germline ends. The CDR3 is made up of 15 amino acids. Germline V lookup: CDR1 SGHKS, CDR2 YYEKEE (reference sequence). This CDR3 reads CASSLGLEFTDTQYF. CDR3 in DNA: TGTGCCAGCAGCTTGGGACTGGAGTTCACAGATACGCAGTATTTT. The whole variable domain, filled in from reference TRBV5-5 and TRBJ2-3, reads DAGVTQSPTHLIKTRGQQVTLRCSPISGHKSVSWYQQVLGQGPQFIFQYYEKEERGRGNFPDRFSARQFPNYSSELNVNALLLGDSALYLCASSLGLEFTDTQYFGPGTRLTVL.

The chain links TRBV6-2 or TRBV6-3 to TRBJ1-5; weak D call: TRBD1 (6 bases). Germline CDR1 is MNHEY and CDR2 is SVGEGT. The CDR3 totals 15 residues. The germline V and J ends were trimmed by 1 base and 6 bases, with 13 bases remaining between them. Here the CDR3 reads CASSYLDPQGQPQHF. CDR3 nucleotides: TGTGCCAGCAGTTACTTAGACCCACAGGGTCAGCCCCAGCATTTT.

The genes are TRBV24-1 and TRBJ1-5; 9 nucleotides agree with TRBD1. The CDR3 length is 17 residues. Per germline, CDR1 KGHDR and CDR2 SFDVKD. V gave up 3 bases and J gave up 0 bases; unmatched junction bases: 5. The CDR3 region has the DNA TGTGCCACCAGTGATACCAAGACAGGGGGTAGCAATCAGCCCCAGCATTTT. The encoded protein is CATSDTKTGGSNQPQHF.

The chain combines TRBV29-1 with TRBJ2-1; 11 bases are a match to TRBD2. The CDR3 runs 14 residues. The V segment lost 6 bases and the J segment 5 bases; nucleotides outside the gene matches: 6. Germline V CDR1 and CDR2: SQVTM, ANQGSEA. CDR3 residues: CSVGIAGGDNEQFF. The CDR3 DNA reads as TGCAGCGTGGGTATAGCGGGGGGGGACAATGAGCAGTTCTTC.

The chain has TRBV7-8 and TRBJ1-2; 9 bases line up with TRBD1. Germline CDR1 SGHVS, CDR2 FQNEAQ. With 5 bases clipped from V and 3 bases from J, the junction kept 4 bases outside the gene matches. This CDR3 contains 14 residues. CDR3 residues: CASSTRQGDYGYTF. For the CDR3, the DNA is TGTGCCAGCAGCACCCGACAGGGGGACTATGGCTACACCTTC.

The rearrangement uses TRBV27 and TRBJ1-6; the D is unclear. The V and J ends lost 8 bases and 2 bases respectively, with 16 bases between them. CDR1 MNHEY and CDR2 SMNVEV come from the germline V gene (reference sequence). CDR3 length: 16 amino acids. This chain's CDR3 is CASPTGTGAYNSPLHF. For the CDR3, the DNA is TGTGCCAGCCCGACCGGCACCGGCGCCTATAATTCACCCCTCCACTTT.

The rearrangement joins TRBV5-4 to TRBJ1-3, with 8 nucleotides matching TRBD1. Germline lookup yields CDR1 SGHNT and CDR2 YYREEE (reference sequence). Trimming took 4 bases from V and 4 from J; bases not matched to a gene: 7. This CDR3 has 15 amino acids. The CDR3 protein is CASSHDRGKGNTIYF. CDR3 in DNA: TGTGCCAGCAGCCACGACAGGGGAAAAGGAAACACCATATATTTT.

The gene calls are TRBV28 and TRBJ1-2, with TRBD1 identical over 7 bases. Unmatched junction bases numbered 15, after V lost 6 bases and J lost 5 bases. Germline assignment: CDR1 MDHEN and CDR2 SYDVKM. The CDR3 spans 16 residues. The CDR3 loop is CASRGDRQSAAYGYTF. In DNA form, the CDR3 reads TGTGCCAGCAGGGGGGACAGACAAAGCGCGGCTTATGGCTACACCTTC.

The chain couples TRBV19 to TRBJ1-1, with TRBD1 matching over 8 bases. The CDR3 is 15 amino acids. CDR1 LNHDA and CDR2 SQIVND come from the germline V gene (reference sequence). Unmatched junction bases numbered 9, after V lost 4 bases and J lost 5 bases. The CDR3 loop reads CASSTPGGRGTEAFF. The CDR3 nucleotides are TGTGCCAGTAGTACCCCAGGGGGCCGAGGGACTGAAGCTTTCTTT.

This clone was found a few times. This chain connects TRBV28 to TRBJ2-2, with D maybe TRBD2 (5 bases). The germline V gene has CDR1 MDHEN and CDR2 SYDVKM. The V and J ends lost 6 bases and 0 bases respectively, with 17 bases between them. The CDR3 extends over 17 amino acids. The CDR3 DNA follows: TGTGCCAGCAGACCTGATCGCCCGGGATCGAACACCGGGGAGCTGTTTTTT. Translating gives CASRPDRPGSNTGELFF.

The chain recombines TRBV9 with TRBJ2-2; a weak D match, TRBD2 (6 bases). Germline V CDR1 and CDR2: SGDLS, YYNGEE. The CDR3 is 13 amino acids. Trimming stripped 2 bases from V and 7 bases from J, with 9 bases between. CDR3 DNA: TGTGCCAGCAGCGTGGGGCGGGGCGGGGAGCTGTTTTTT. Its translation: CASSVGRGGELFF.

The chain has TRBV9 and TRBJ2-3; 9 nucleotides align to TRBD2. The germline V gene encodes CDR1 SGDLS and CDR2 YYNGEE. The CDR3 contains 16 residues. Trimming cost V 3 bases and J 1 base; bases outside gene matches: 6. CDR3 residues: CASSGDASGGTDTQYF. CDR3 DNA: TGTGCCAGCAGCGGCGACGCTAGCGGGGGCACAGATACGCAGTATTTT.